This TCR beta chain was documented in a study of T cell responses to AZD1222 COVID-19 vaccine. Background on the study: It was second doses at about 4 or about 12 weeks that were pooled. Study-level findings and limits: Only a handful of people who got AZD1222 tested seropositive at baseline.

The CDR3 length is 12 residues. Trimming removed 0 bases from V and 10 bases from J, with 7 bases in between. The germline CDR1 and CDR2 sequences are LGHDT and YNNKEL (reference sequence). For this clone: As yet, its antigen is unknown.

Sequenced by immunoSEQ multiplex PCR; TCRdb stores in-frame clones only, minus some. The sample comprises roughly 150,000 clones, about nine tenths of which are singletons, and roughly 5.5% rests with the top ten. V is TRBV3-1 (or the pseudogene TRBV3-2) and J is TRBJ2-1; D remains ambiguous. This clonotype was obtained from an adult in good health. The sequences come from peripheral blood, collected on day 0 of AZD1222 vaccination. The CDR3 DNA is TGTGCCAGCAGCCAAGAAAGCCGGGAGCAGTTCTTC. The encoded protein is CASSQESREQFF.